This paragraph covers one T cell receptor (beta chain) sequence. The source of the sample is a study of T-cell reconstitution after alpha-beta-depleted transplantation in children. The CDR3 runs 14 residues. V trimming: 5 bases; J trimming: 6 bases; junction bases outside the gene matches: 5. Germline V gene data show CDR1 as MDHEN and CDR2 as SYDVKM. Unique molecular identifiers were used in preparing the TCRbeta library. TCRdb passed the PCR reads through MiXCR, listing each CDR3 protein once. The table lists roughly 100,000 distinct CDR3 sequences, roughly 8% of them singletons. The clonotype originates from a human donor who donated a stem cell graft to a child with congenital amegakaryocytic thrombocytopenia. The chain links TRBV28 to TRBJ2-7; 12 bases match TRBD2. Sequenced material: PBMCs from the stem cell graft donor, taken from the stem cell graft. The CDR3 DNA reads TGTGCCAGCAGTAGGACTAGCGGGAACCCCGAGCAGTACTTC. Encoded protein: CASSRTSGNPEQYF.